This passage covers 11 T cell receptor beta chains from one sample sequenced in a study of T cells in tuberculosis (dated by TCRdb to the late 2010s). Libraries came from the immunoSEQ multiplex PCR assay. As stored in TCRdb, this immuneACCESS dataset retains in-frame rearrangements with V and J assigned. A fraction of the clones does not appear; measured against another copy, unresolved V genes explain less than half of the discrepancy, and the remainder lacks a known reason. This sample holds 25,000 to 35,000 clones; more than 85% were observed only once. 4% to 5.5% of the sample rests with the top ten. Material: PBMCs. The receptors come from a donor aged 10 to 29 with latent tuberculosis or without tuberculosis infection.

CDR3 bases: TGTGCCAGTAGTCTTTACAGGGGGATAAGCAATCAGCCCCAGCATTTT. Protein: CASSLYRGISNQPQHF. The chain has TRBV19 and TRBJ1-5; 8 nucleotides agree with TRBD1. J lost 1 base, V lost 5 bases, and 7 bases had no gene match. Per the germline V gene, CDR1 is LNHDA and CDR2 is SQIVND (reference sequence). The CDR3 is made up of 16 amino acids.

The V gene is TRBV18, the J gene TRBJ1-5, with D maybe TRBD1 (5 bases). Trimming removed 2 bases from V and 4 bases from J, with 15 bases in between. Germline CDR1 reads KGHSH; CDR2 reads LQKENI. The CDR3 is 16 amino acids. CDR3 loop: CASSPFSSSGNQPQHF. In nucleotides, the CDR3 is TGTGCCAGCTCACCATTTAGTTCTTCAGGGAATCAGCCCCAGCATTTT.

V usage is TRBV7-2 and J usage is TRBJ1-3; no firm D call. Trimming cost V 6 bases and J 0 bases, with 9 bases left between them. Germline V gene sequence: CDR1 SGHTA, CDR2 FQGNSA. This CDR3 comprises 14 residues. CDR3 coding DNA: TGTGCCAGCAGTGAAGCCCGCTCTGGAAACACCATATATTTT. Its translation: CASSEARSGNTIYF. Using reference TRBV7-2 and TRBJ1-3 for the parts outside the CDR3, the full variable domain is GAGVSQSPSNKVTEKGKDVELRCDPISGHTALYWYRQSLGQGLEFLIYFQGNSAPDKSGLPSDRFSAERTGGSVSTLTIQRTQQEDSAVYLCASSEARSGNTIYFGEGSWLTVV.

The chain uses TRBV5-1 and TRBJ2-7; D is perhaps TRBD1 (5 bases). Deletions cut 0 bases from V and 2 bases from J, with 15 bases between. The V gene's germline CDR1 is SGHRS and CDR2 YFSETQ. The CDR3 is made up of 16 amino acids. The chain's CDR3 is CASSLGSSTAPYEQYF. The CDR3, as DNA: TGCGCCAGCAGCTTGGGTTCTTCGACAGCGCCCTACGAGCAGTACTTC. Looking up the rest from reference TRBV5-1 and TRBJ2-7 gives the full variable domain: KAGVTQTPRYLIKTRGQQVTLSCSPISGHRSVSWYQQTPGQGLQFLFEYFSETQRNKGNFPGRFSGRQFSNSRSEMNVSTLELGDSALYLCASSLGSSTAPYEQYFGPGTRLTVT.

J is TRBJ1-4 and V is TRBV27; maybe TRBD1 (5 bases). Deletions cut 1 base from V and 0 bases from J, with 9 bases between. Germline V gives CDR1 MNHEY, CDR2 SMNVEV (reference sequence). This CDR3 is built from 16 residues. CDR3 coding DNA: TGTGCCAGCAGTTTATGGCCACAGGCAACTAATGAAAAACTGTTTTTT. It specifies CASSLWPQATNEKLFF.

The CDR3, as DNA: TGTGCCAGTGCAGGCGTCCAAGAGACCCAGTACTTC. It is translated as CASAGVQETQYF. This rearrangement joins TRBV6-1 to TRBJ2-5; D uncertain. Germline V gene data show CDR1 as MNHNS and CDR2 as SASEGT. The CDR3 runs 12 residues. V was cut by 9 bases and J by 1 base, with 9 bases left in between.

This clone was observed a single time. This chain connects TRBV4-1 to TRBJ2-3; TRBD1 aligns across 8 bases. CDR1 is MGHRA and CDR2 is YSYEKL in the germline V gene. After removal of 5 bases from V and 6 bases from J, the junction contained 16 bases not matched to a gene. The CDR3 covers 17 residues. CDR3 coding DNA: TGCGCCAGCAGCTTCGCCAAGATTCAGGGGGCGCGGGATACGCAGTATTTT. Amino acid sequence: CASSFAKIQGARDTQYF.

This clone was observed a single time. The J gene is TRBJ2-1, the V gene TRBV28; 8 positions match TRBD2. CDR1 MDHEN and CDR2 SYDVKM come from the germline V gene. This CDR3 contains 14 residues. With 6 bases clipped from V and 9 bases from J, the junction kept 10 bases outside the gene matches. Here the CDR3 reads CASRTEKSGGEQFF. The CDR3 bases are TGTGCCAGCAGGACAGAGAAGAGCGGGGGTGAGCAGTTCTTC. The full variable domain, with the rest looked up from reference TRBV28 and TRBJ2-1, is DVKVTQSSRYLVKRTGEKVFLECVQDMDHENMFWYRQDPGLGLRLIYFSYDVKMKEKGDIPEGYSVSREKKERFSLILESASTNQTSMYLCASRTEKSGGEQFFGPGTRLTVL.

The rearrangement uses TRBV20-1 and TRBJ1-2; the match to TRBD1 covers 7 bases. The germline gives CDR1 DFQATT, CDR2 SNEGSKA (reference sequence). This CDR3 comprises 10 residues. After removal of 6 bases from V and 7 bases from J, the junction contained 2 bases not matched to a gene. CDR3 protein: CSASGGGYTF. The CDR3 DNA sequence: TGCAGTGCATCAGGGGGTGGCTACACCTTC.

In this sample, this clone turned up a few times. The genes are TRBV2 and TRBJ1-4; tentative D call: TRBD1 (5 bases). V was pared by 8 bases and J by 7 bases, with 11 bases between. Germline V gene data show CDR1 as SNHLY and CDR2 as FYNNEI. The CDR3 runs 12 residues. Written as DNA, the CDR3 is TGTGCCAGCCAAGGGGCAGGTGAAAAACTGTTTTTT. The encoded protein is CASQGAGEKLFF.

This clone was detected a few times. The chain has TRBV27 and TRBJ2-7; the D is unclear. The CDR3 covers 13 residues. The V gene's germline CDR1 is MNHEY and CDR2 SMNVEV (reference sequence). V lost 0 bases and J lost 3, with 6 bases in between. In nucleotides, the CDR3 is TGTGCCAGCAGTTTATCGTGGAGCTACGAGCAGTACTTC. This translates into CASSLSWSYEQYF.